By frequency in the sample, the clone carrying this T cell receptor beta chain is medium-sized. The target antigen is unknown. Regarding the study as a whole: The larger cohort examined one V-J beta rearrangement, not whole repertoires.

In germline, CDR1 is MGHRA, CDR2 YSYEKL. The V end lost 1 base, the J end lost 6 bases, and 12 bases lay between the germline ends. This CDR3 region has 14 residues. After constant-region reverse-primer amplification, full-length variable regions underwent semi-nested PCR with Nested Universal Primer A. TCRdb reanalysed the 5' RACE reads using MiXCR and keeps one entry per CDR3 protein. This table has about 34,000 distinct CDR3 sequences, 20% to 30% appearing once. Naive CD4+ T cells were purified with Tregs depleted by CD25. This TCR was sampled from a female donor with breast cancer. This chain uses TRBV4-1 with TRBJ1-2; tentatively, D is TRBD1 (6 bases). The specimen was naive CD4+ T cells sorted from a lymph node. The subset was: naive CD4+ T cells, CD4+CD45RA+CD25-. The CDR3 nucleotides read TGCGCCAGCAGCCAAGGGTCCAGGGGTAATGGCTACACCTTC. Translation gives CASSQGSRGNGYTF.